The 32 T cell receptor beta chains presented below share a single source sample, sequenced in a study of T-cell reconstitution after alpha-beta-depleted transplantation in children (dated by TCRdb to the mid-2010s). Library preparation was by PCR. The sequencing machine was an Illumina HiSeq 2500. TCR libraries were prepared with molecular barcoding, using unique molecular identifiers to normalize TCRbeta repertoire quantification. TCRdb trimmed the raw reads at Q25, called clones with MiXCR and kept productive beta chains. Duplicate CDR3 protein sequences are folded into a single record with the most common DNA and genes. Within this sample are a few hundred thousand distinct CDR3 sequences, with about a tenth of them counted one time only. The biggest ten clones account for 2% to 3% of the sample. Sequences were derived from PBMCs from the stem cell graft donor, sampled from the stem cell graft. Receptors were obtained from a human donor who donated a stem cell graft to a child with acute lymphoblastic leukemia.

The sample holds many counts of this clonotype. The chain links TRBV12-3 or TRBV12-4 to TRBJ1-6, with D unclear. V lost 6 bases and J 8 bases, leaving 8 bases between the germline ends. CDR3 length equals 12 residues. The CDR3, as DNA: TGTGCCAGCAGCTTCTGGGATTCACCCCTCCACTTT. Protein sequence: CASSFWDSPLHF.

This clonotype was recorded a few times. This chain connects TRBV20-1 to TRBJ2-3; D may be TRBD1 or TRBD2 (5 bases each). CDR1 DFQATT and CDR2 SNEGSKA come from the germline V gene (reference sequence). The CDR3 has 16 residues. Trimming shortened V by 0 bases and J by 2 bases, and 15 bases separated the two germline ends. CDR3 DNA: TGCAGTGCTAGAGACCAGGGACGTATGGTCACAGATACGCAGTATTTT. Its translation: CSARDQGRMVTDTQYF.

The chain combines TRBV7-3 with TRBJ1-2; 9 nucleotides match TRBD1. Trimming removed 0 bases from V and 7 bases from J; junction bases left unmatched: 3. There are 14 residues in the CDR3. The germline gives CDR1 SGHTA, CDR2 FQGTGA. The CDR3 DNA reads TGTGCCAGCAGCTTAACACAGGGGGCAGGTGGCTACACCTTC. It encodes CASSLTQGAGGYTF.

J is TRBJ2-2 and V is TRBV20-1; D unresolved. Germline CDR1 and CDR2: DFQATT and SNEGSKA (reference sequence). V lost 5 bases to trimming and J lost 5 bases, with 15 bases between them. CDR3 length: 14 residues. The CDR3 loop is CSAYPQRQTGELFF. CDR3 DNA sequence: TGCAGTGCTTACCCCCAGCGTCAAACCGGGGAGCTGTTTTTT.

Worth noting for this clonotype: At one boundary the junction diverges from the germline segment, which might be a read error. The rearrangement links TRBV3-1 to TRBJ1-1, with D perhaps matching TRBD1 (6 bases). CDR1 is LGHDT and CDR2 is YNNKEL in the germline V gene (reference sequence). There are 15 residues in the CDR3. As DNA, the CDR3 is TGTGCCTGCAGCCAAGATGGGGGGGCGCCTACTGAAGCTTTCTTT. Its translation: CACSQDGGAPTEAFF.

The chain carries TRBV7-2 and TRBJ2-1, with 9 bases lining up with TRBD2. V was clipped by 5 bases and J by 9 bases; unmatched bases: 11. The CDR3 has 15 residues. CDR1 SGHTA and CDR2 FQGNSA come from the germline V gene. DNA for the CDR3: TGTGCCAGCAGCCCTAGCGGGATCTACAGCACTGAGCAGTTCTTC. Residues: CASSPSGIYSTEQFF. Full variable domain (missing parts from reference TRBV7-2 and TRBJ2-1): GAGVSQSPSNKVTEKGKDVELRCDPISGHTALYWYRQSLGQGLEFLIYFQGNSAPDKSGLPSDRFSAERTGGSVSTLTIQRTQQEDSAVYLCASSPSGIYSTEQFFGPGTRLTVL.

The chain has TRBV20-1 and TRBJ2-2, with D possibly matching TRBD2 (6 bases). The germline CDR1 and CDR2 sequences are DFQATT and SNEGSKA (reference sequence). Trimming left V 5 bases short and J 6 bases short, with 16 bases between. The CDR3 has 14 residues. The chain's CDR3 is CSAGDSRNAGELFF. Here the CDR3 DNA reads TGCAGTGCTGGGGACTCGCGCAACGCCGGGGAGCTGTTTTTT.

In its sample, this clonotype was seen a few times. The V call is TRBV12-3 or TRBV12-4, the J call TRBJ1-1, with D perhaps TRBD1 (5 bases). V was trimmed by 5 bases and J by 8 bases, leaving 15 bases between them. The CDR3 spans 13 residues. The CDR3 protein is CASSAGATREAFF. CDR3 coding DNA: TGTGCCAGCAGTGCCGGGGCAACCCGGGAAGCTTTCTTT.

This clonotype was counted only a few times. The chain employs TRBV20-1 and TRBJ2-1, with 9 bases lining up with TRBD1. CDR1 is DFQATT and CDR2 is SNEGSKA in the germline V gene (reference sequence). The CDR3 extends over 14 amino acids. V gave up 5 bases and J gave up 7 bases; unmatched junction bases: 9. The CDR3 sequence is CSAARHRGRNEQFF. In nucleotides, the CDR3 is TGCAGTGCTGCTCGACACAGGGGGCGGAATGAGCAGTTCTTC.

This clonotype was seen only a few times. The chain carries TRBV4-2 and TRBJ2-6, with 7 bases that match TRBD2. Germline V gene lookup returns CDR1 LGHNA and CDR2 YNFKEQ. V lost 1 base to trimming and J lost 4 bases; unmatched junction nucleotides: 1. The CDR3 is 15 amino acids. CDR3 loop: CASSQGDYGANVLTF. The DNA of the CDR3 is TGTGCCAGCAGCCAAGGGGACTACGGGGCCAACGTCCTGACTTTC.

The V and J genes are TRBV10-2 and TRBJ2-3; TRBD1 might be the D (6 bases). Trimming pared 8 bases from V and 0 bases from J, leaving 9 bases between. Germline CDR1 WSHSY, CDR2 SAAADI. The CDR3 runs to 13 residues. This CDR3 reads CASAQGSTDTQYF. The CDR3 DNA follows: TGCGCCAGCGCACAGGGCAGCACAGATACGCAGTATTTT.

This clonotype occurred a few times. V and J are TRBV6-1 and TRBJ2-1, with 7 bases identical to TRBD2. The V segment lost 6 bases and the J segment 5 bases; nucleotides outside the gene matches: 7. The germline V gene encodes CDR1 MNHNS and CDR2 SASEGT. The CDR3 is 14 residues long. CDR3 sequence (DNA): TGTGCCAGCAGAATGCTAGCGGCCCACAATGAGCAGTTCTTC. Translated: CASRMLAAHNEQFF.

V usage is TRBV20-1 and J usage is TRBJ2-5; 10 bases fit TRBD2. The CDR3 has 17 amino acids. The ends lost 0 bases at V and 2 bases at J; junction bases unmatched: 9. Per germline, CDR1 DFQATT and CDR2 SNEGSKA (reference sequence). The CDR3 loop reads CSARDRLAGGLQETQYF. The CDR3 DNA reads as TGCAGTGCTAGAGACCGACTAGCGGGTGGATTACAAGAGACCCAGTACTTC.

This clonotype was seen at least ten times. The CDR3 is CASSPGLLGQYF. DNA of the CDR3: TGTGCCAGCAGCCCGGGACTCTTAGGGCAGTACTTC. V usage is TRBV3-1 and J usage is TRBJ2-7; D is perhaps TRBD2 (6 bases). The CDR3 extends over 12 amino acids. Germline CDR1 and CDR2: LGHDT and YNNKEL (reference sequence). The germline V and J ends were trimmed by 4 bases and 9 bases, with 13 bases remaining between them.

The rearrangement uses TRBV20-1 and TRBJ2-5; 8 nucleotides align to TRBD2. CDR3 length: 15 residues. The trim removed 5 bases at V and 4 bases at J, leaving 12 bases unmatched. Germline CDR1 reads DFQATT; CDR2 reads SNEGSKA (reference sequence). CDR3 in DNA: TGCAGTGCTCCGCCAGCGGGAGACCAGGCAGAGACCCAGTACTTC. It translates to CSAPPAGDQAETQYF.

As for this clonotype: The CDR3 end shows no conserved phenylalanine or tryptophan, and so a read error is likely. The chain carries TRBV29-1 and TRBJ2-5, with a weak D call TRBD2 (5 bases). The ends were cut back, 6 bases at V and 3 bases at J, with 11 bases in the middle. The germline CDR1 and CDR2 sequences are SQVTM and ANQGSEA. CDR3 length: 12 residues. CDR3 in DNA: TGCAGCGTAATTCCCGGGGAAGAGACCCAGTACTCC. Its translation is CSVIPGEETQYS.

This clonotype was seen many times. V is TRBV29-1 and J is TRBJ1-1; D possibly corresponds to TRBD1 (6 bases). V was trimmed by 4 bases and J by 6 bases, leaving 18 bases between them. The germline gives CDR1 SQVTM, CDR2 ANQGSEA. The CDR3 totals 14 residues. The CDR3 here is CSVVGYRALAEAFF. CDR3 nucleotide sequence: TGCAGCGTTGTCGGTTACAGGGCGCTCGCTGAAGCTTTCTTT.

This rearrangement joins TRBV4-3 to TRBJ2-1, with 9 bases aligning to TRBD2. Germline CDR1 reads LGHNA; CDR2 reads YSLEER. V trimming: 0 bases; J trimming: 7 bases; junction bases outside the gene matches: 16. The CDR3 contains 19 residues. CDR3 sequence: CASSQDLIAGVGISNEQFF. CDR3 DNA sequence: TGCGCCAGCAGCCAAGATTTAATAGCGGGAGTGGGTATAAGTAATGAGCAGTTCTTC.

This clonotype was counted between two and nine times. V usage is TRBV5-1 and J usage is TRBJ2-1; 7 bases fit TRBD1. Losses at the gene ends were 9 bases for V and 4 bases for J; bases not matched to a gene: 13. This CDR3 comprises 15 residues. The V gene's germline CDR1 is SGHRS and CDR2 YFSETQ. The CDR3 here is CATSEGAQLYNEQFF. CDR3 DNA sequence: TGCGCCACCTCTGAGGGGGCCCAGCTTTACAATGAGCAGTTCTTC.

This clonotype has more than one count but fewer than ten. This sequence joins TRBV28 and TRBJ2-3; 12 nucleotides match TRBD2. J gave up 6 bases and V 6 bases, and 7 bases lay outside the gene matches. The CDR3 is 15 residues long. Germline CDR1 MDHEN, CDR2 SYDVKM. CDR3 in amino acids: CASRASGRAQDTQYF. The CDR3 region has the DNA TGTGCCAGCAGGGCTAGCGGGAGGGCCCAGGATACGCAGTATTTT.

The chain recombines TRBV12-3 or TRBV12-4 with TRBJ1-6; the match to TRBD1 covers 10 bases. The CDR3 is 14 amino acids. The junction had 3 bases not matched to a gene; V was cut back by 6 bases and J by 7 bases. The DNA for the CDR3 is TGTGCCAGCAGCCTGACAGGGGGCAATTCACCCCTCCACTTT. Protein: CASSLTGGNSPLHF.

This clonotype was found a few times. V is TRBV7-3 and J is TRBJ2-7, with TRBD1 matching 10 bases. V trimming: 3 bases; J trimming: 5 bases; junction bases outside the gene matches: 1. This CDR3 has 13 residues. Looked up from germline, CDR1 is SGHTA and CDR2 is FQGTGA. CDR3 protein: CASSFDRGHEQYF. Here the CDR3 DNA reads TGTGCCAGCAGCTTCGACAGGGGGCACGAGCAGTACTTC.

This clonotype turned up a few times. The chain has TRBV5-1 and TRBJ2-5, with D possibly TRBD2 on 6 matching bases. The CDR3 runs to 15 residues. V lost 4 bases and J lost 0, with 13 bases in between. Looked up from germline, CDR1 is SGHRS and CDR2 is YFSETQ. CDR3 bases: TGCGCCAGCAGCCTGGAGGGCCTAGACCAAGAGACCCAGTACTTC. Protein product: CASSLEGLDQETQYF.

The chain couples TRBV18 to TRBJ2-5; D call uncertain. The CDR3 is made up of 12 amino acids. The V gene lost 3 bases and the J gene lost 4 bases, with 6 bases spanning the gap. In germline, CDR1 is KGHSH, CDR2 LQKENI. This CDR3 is CASSPSPETQYF. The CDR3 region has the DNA TGTGCCAGCTCACCCTCTCCAGAGACCCAGTACTTC.

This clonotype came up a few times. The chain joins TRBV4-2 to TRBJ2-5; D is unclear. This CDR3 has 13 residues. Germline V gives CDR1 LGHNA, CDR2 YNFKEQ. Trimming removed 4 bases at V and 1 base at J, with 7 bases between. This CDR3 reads CASSPEVQETQYF. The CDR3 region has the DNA TGTGCCAGCAGCCCCGAGGTCCAAGAGACCCAGTACTTC.

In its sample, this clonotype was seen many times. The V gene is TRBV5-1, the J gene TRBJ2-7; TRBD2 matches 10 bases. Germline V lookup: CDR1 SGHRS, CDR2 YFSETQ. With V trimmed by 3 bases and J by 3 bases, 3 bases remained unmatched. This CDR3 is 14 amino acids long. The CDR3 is CASSSRTSGYEQYF. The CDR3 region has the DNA TGCGCCAGCAGCTCACGGACTAGCGGCTACGAGCAGTACTTC.

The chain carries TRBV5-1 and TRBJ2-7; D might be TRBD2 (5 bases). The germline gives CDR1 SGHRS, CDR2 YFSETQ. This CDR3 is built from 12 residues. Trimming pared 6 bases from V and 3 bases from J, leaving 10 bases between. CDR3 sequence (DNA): TGCGCCAGCAACGGGGAGTACTACGAGCAGTACTTC. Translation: CASNGEYYEQYF. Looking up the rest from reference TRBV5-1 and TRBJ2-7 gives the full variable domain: KAGVTQTPRYLIKTRGQQVTLSCSPISGHRSVSWYQQTPGQGLQFLFEYFSETQRNKGNFPGRFSGRQFSNSRSEMNVSTLELGDSALYLCASNGEYYEQYFGPGTRLTVT.

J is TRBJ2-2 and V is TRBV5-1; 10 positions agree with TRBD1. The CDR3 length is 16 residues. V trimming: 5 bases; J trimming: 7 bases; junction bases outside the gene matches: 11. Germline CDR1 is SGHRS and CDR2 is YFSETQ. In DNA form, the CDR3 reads TGCGCCAGCAGGACCGGGACAGGGGCGCGAAGCGGGGAGCTGTTTTTT. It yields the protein CASRTGTGARSGELFF.

The CDR3 spells CASSPNPGQGAPTGELFF. In DNA, the CDR3 is TGCGCCAGCAGCCCCAATCCCGGACAGGGGGCCCCCACCGGGGAGCTGTTTTTT. The V call is TRBV5-1, the J call TRBJ2-2, with 11 bases that match TRBD1. Losses at the gene ends were 4 bases for V and 4 bases for J; bases not matched to a gene: 12. This CDR3 contains 18 residues. The germline V gene has CDR1 SGHRS and CDR2 YFSETQ.

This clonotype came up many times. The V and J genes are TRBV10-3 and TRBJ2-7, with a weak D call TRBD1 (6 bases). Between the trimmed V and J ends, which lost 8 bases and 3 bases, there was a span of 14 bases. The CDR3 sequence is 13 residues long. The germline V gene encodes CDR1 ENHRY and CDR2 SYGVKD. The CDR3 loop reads CAIGQTGLYEQYF. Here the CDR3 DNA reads TGTGCCATCGGACAGACAGGCCTCTACGAGCAGTACTTC.

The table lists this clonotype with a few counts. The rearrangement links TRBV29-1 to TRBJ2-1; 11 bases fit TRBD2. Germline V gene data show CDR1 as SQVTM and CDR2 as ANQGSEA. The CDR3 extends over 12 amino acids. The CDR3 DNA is TGCAGAATAGCGGGAGGGACAAATGAGCAGTTCTTC. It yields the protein CRIAGGTNEQFF.

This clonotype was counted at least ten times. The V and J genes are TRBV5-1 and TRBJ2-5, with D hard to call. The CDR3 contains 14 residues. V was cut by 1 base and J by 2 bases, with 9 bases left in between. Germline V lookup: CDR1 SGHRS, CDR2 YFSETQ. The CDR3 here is CASSLLTQQETQYF. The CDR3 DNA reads TGCGCCAGCAGCTTGTTGACACAACAAGAGACCCAGTACTTC.